This TCR beta chain appears in the sequencing data of a study of T cell clonality in common variable immunodeficiency (dated by TCRdb to the mid-2010s). Here is what the overall study found, with its caveats: It was noted by the authors that sequencing of the repertoires of T cell subpopulations would be needed to clarify the cause of the increased clonality in CVID. Correlations between repertoire features and clinical complications were limited by patient heterogeneity within the CVID cohort. CVID TCRbeta sequences were reported to have fewer deletions and N-nucleotide insertions and to lack highly modified clones with 13 or more V deletions. Healthy controls shared more TCRbeta clones with each other than CVID subjects shared among themselves (p < 0.0001). Despite equal DNA input, controls averaged approximately 77,000 unique sequences per sample versus about 31,547 in CVID samples. Compared with healthy controls, CVID subjects showed increased TCRbeta clonality (t-test p = 0.018), a feature most characteristic of about a third of subjects.

For sequencing, equivalent amounts of genomic DNA were input from CVID and control samples. For every sample, a 60 bp segment covering the rearranged TCRbeta CDR3 region was amplified and then sequenced. The immunoSEQ assay, a bias-corrected multiplex PCR with high-throughput sequencing, was employed for TCRbeta amplification. Per the source publication's procedure: Every unique nucleotide sequence was considered a clone and was annotated with V, D and J genes, copy number and frequency. Sequences were labeled productive if in frame, and non-productive if out of frame or containing stop codons. Clonality was calculated from Shannon's entropy as previously described. The predicted amino acid sequences of productive clones were used to derive mean CDR3 Kyte-Doolittle hydropathy. Using the R hclust function, scaled V gene usage was clustered hierarchically with Manhattan distance and complete linkage. Clone sharing by CDR3 amino acid sequence was assessed by resampling 12 repertoires per group over 100 rounds. Repertoires were searched for approximately 70 published EBV-specific and a few hundred published CMV-specific TCRbeta sequences. Analysis left out two CVID samples that produced under 10,000 sequences, so approximately 40 CVID repertoires remained. TCRdb took this table from immuneACCESS and kept in-frame rearrangements with V and J called. Such tables lack part of the clones; where checked against another copy, unresolved V genes explain under half of the gap, and the rest is unexplained. V and J calls and clone size are as listed in that table; D and trimming were resolved from the DNA. The table gives about 64,000 clones for this sample, with none occurring only once. 1.7% of the sample goes to the ten largest clones.

Most CVID patients and most healthy controls were of Caucasian heritage. Heparinized peripheral whole blood samples of about 5 to 8 ml were collected from each donor. Genomic DNA from adults with common variable immune deficiency (CVID) and from healthy adult controls was used to sequence TCRbeta CDR3 repertoires. The control group was made up of roughly 22 healthy adult volunteers (roughly ten male and roughly 12 female) whose ages ranged from roughly 23 to 70 years, with a mean age of approximately 34. Diluted blood was subjected to density centrifugation over Hypaque 1077 or Ficoll-Paque for isolation of peripheral blood mononuclear cells. Genomic DNA was obtained from unsorted mononuclear cells using either Qiagen column purification or a centrifugation-based method. At the junction V is shortened by 2 bases and J by 7 bases, with 8 bases in between. Sequences SQVTM (CDR1) and ANQGSEA (CDR2) are obtained from the germline V gene. The CDR3 holds 11 amino acids from the cysteine to the phenylalanine. Shown are 24 bases from within the CDR3, in frame from base 1.

At least ten counts were recorded for this clone. The antigen this receptor binds is unknown. The read comes to an end 3 residues before the CDR3 does, leaving the germline J gene to fill in the end. The origin of this receptor is a person aged 18 to 75 in good health. The source material was peripheral blood mononuclear cells. The sequence links TRBV29-1 to TRBJ1-2; the D region possibly corresponds to TRBD1 (6 bases align). The CDR3 region has the sequence CSVEQGSGYTF. Incomplete CDR3 DNA: TGCAGCGTTGAACAGGGGTCTGGC.